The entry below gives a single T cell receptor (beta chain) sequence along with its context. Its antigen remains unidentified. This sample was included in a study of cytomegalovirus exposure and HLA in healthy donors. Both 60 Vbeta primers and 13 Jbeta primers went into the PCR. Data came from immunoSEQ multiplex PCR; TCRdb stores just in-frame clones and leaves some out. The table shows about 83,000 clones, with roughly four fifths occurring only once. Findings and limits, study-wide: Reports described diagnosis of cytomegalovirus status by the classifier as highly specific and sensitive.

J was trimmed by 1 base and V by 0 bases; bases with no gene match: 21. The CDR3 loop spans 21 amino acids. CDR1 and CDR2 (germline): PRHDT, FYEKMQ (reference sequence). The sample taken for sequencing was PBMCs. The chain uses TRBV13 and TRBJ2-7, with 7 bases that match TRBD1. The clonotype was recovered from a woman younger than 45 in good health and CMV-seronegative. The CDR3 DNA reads TGTGCCAGCAGCTTAGGCCGGAGGATCCAAGGAGACAGGGCATATTCCTACGAGCAGTACTTC. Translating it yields CASSLGRRIQGDRAYSYEQYF.